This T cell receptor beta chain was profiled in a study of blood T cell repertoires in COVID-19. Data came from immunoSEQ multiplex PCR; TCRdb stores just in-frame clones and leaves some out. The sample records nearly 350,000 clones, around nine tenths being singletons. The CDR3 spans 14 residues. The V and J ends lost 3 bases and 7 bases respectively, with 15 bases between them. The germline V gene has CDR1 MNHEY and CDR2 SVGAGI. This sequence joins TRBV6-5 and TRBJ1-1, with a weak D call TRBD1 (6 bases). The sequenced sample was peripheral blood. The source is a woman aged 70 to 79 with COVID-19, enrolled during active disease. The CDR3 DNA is TGTGCCAGCAGTTATACCGCAGGGGACGTTGAAGCTTTCTTT. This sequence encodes CASSYTAGDVEAFF.